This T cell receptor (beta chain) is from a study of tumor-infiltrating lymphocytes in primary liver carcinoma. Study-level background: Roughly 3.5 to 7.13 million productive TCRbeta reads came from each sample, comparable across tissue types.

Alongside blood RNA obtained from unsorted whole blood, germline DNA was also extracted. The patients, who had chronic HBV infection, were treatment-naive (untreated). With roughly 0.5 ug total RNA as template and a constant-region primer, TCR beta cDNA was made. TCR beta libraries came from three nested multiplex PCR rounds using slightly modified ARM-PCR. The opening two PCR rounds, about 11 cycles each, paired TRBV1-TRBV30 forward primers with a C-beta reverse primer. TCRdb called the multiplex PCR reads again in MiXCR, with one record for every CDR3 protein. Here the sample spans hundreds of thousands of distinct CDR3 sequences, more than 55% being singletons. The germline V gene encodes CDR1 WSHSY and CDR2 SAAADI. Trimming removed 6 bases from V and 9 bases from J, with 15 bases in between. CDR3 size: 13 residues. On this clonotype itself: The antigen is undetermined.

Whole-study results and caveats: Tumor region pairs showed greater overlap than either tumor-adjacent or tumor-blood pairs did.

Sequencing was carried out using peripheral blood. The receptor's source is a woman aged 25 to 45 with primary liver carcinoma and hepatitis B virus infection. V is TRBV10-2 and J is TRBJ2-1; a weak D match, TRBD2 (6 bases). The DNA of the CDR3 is TGCGCCAGCAGAATAAACTGGAGGGGTGAGCAGTTCTTC. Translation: CASRINWRGEQFF.